Sequencing of this TCR beta chain was carried out in a study of cytomegalovirus exposure and HLA in healthy donors. The primer mix had 60 Vbeta and 13 Jbeta primers. The table came from immunoSEQ multiplex PCR; TCRdb's copy has only in-frame clones and leaves some out. The sample yields about 200,000 clones, approximately 80% seen once. The CDR3 length is 16 residues. Per germline, CDR1 LNHDA and CDR2 SQIVND (reference sequence). The V gene end was trimmed by 6 bases and the J gene end by 3 bases; junction bases not matched to a gene: 9. The sequence came from a girl aged 2 to 9 in good health and CMV-seronegative. The gene calls are TRBV19 and TRBJ2-7; the match to TRBD2 covers 12 bases. Sequenced input: PBMCs. CDR3 loop: CASSSFRTSGNYEQYF. In nucleotides, the CDR3 is TGTGCCAGTAGCTCATTTAGGACTAGCGGGAACTACGAGCAGTACTTC.